The rows below give T cell receptor beta chains drawn from one sample of a study of OX40 agonist ivuxolimab in advanced cancers. Generated by immunoSEQ multiplex PCR, the TCRdb table keeps only in-frame clones and is missing some. The profile shows approximately 21,000 clones, roughly 84% of them singletons. This specimen consisted of CD4+ or CD8+ T cells sorted from blood, obtained in a trial of the OX40 agonist ivuxolimab. These receptors all stem from an adult with an advanced solid tumor such as melanoma, head and neck, liver or kidney cancer. Both conserved end residues are part of each CDR3. D genes are given only for firm matches. Clone size is stated in some rows and not others, as once, few, many or a class when expanded.

TGTGCCAGGGAGGGGCAGGGAACCACTGAAGCTTTCTTT | CAREGQGTTEAFF | TRBV30 | - | - | TRBJ1-1
TGTGCCAGCGCGAAGTCAGGGTGGGAGCAGTACTTC | CASAKSGWEQYF | TRBV6-6 | - | - | TRBJ2-7
TGTGCCAGCAGCCGGCGGACAGGGGCGGCTAGCGGGAGTTACGAGCAGTACTTC | CASSRRTGAASGSYEQYF | TRBV11-1 | - | - | TRBJ2-7
TGTGCCAGCAAAGATCCATCGGGGGCAGGTCAGCCCCAGCATTTT | CASKDPSGAGQPQHF | TRBV6-6 | - | - | TRBJ1-5
TGTGCCAGCAGCGTAGATGTAGCGGGAGGAGCCTACGAGCAGTACTTC | CASSVDVAGGAYEQYF | TRBV9 | - | TRBD2 | TRBJ2-7
TGTGCCAGCAGCTTTAGGTGGGACACTGAAGCTTTCTTT | CASSFRWDTEAFF | TRBV7-9 | - | - | TRBJ1-1
TGTGCCAGCAGCGTAGAAGGAGTCAGCAATGAGCAGTTCTTC | CASSVEGVSNEQFF | TRBV9 | few | - | TRBJ2-1
TGTGCCAGCAGTTTAGGGTACACCGGGGAGCTGTTTTTT | CASSLGYTGELFF | TRBV28 | - | - | TRBJ2-2
TGTGCCAGCAGTTACCCAAATACCGGGGAGCTGTTTTTT | CASSYPNTGELFF | TRBV27 | - | - | TRBJ2-2
TGTGCCAGCAGTTCCCGGCAAGCGGGCGTACAAGAGACCCAGTACTTC | CASSSRQAGVQETQYF | TRBV6-6 | medium-sized | - | TRBJ2-5
TGTGCCACCAGCAATAGGGACAGGGCGAGCACAGATACGCAGTATTTT | CATSNRDRASTDTQYF | TRBV15 | - | TRBD1 | TRBJ2-3
TGTGCCAGCAGTGACAGTGCAGGGGGGATCGATGGCTACACCTTC | CASSDSAGGIDGYTF | TRBV6-4 | - | TRBD1 | TRBJ1-2
TGTGCCAGCAGCTCTATTAAGCAGGAAGCTTTCTTT | CASSSIKQEAFF | TRBV11-2 | - | - | TRBJ1-1
TGTGCCAGCAGTGAATTTGGGACTAGCGGGATCAATGAGCAGTTCTTC | CASSEFGTSGINEQFF | TRBV2 | - | TRBD2 | TRBJ2-1
TGCGCCAGCAGTGACGGGACTTCCTCCGGCAATGAGCAGTTCTTC | CASSDGTSSGNEQFF | TRBV10-2 | - | - | TRBJ2-1
TGTGCCAGCAGCACACGACAGGGGAAAGTCGAGCAGTACTTC | CASSTRQGKVEQYF | TRBV5-6 | - | TRBD1 | TRBJ2-7
TGCAGCGTTGAAAAAGCGGGCCGTTACACCGGGGAGCTGTTTTTT | CSVEKAGRYTGELFF | TRBV29-1 | once | - | TRBJ2-2
TGTGCCAGCAGCAACAGGGGCTCCATTAGCTCTGGAAACACCATATATTTT | CASSNRGSISSGNTIYF | TRBV5-8 | - | TRBD1 | TRBJ1-3
TGTGCCAGCAGCTTAGGGCCGATATATACGCAGTATTTT | CASSLGPIYTQYF | TRBV7-9 | - | - | TRBJ2-3
TGTGCCAGCAGTTTGGGCAGGGGTCCCAATCAGCCCCAGCATTTT | CASSLGRGPNQPQHF | TRBV28 | - | - | TRBJ1-5
TGTGCCAGCAGCCCGGACAGCTATGGCTACACCTTC | CASSPDSYGYTF | TRBV16 | - | - | TRBJ1-2
TGCAGCGTTGAAGGGGTGGGGACTAGCGGGAGAGGGTCCTACAATGAGCAGTTCTTC | CSVEGVGTSGRGSYNEQFF | TRBV29-1 | once | TRBD2 | TRBJ2-1
TGTGCCAGCAGTTTTCTTGGACAGGGGGCGACCAAAAACATTCAGTACTTC | CASSFLGQGATKNIQYF | TRBV28 | few | TRBD1 | TRBJ2-4
TGTGCCAGCAGCTTATTCAGGGGGCCTAGCTATGGCTACACCTTC | CASSLFRGPSYGYTF | TRBV5-5 | few | TRBD1 | TRBJ1-2
TGTGCCAGCAGTTCTGGGACTAGCGCCTACAATGAGCAGTTCTTC | CASSSGTSAYNEQFF | TRBV27 | - | TRBD2 | TRBJ2-1
TGTGCCAGCAGCTCCTGGGACAGTCCCTACGAGCAGTACTTC | CASSSWDSPYEQYF | TRBV11-2 | - | TRBD1 | TRBJ2-7
TGCGCCAGCAGCCAAGGGTGGGGGCCTGAACGGAATCAGCCCCAGCATTTT | CASSQGWGPERNQPQHF | TRBV4-1 | - | - | TRBJ1-5
TGTGCCAGCAGCTCCGAAGGGGGGGAGAAGATCTTC | CASSSEGGEKIF | TRBV7-8 | - | - | TRBJ2-1
TGTGCCAGCAGCCAAGACAGGCCAGAAGCTTTCTTT | CASSQDRPEAFF | TRBV13 | - | - | TRBJ1-1
TGTGCCAGCAGCGTCCCAGACCCCGCGGACAATCAGCCCCAGCATTTT | CASSVPDPADNQPQHF | TRBV5-4 | - | - | TRBJ1-5
TGTGCCACCAGCAGCCGGGACCTCAATCAGCCCCAGCATTTT | CATSSRDLNQPQHF | TRBV15 | - | - | TRBJ1-5
TGTGCCAGCAGGGCCCCCACGAACACCGGGGAGCTGTTTTTT | CASRAPTNTGELFF | TRBV28 | - | - | TRBJ2-2
TGCGCCAGCAGCTCCCGGGGCTCTGGAAACACCATATATTTT | CASSSRGSGNTIYF | TRBV5-1 | - | - | TRBJ1-3
TGTGCCTGGAGTGCGGACAGGGGCGAGACCCAGTACTTC | CAWSADRGETQYF | TRBV30 | - | TRBD1 | TRBJ2-5
TGTGCCAGCAGCTCGAGGGACAGGGTAAATTCACCCCTCCACTTT | CASSSRDRVNSPLHF | TRBV9 | - | TRBD1 | TRBJ1-6
TGTGCCAGCAGTTTAGGCGGGGGGGAGACAGATACGCAGTATTTT | CASSLGGGETDTQYF | TRBV28 | - | TRBD2 | TRBJ2-3
TGCGCCAGCAGCCCTAGAATGGCGGGAGATTGGTACAATGAGCAGTTCTTC | CASSPRMAGDWYNEQFF | TRBV4-1 | - | TRBD2 | TRBJ2-1
TGTGCCAGCAGTGAGGACAGGGAATTGTATGGCTACACCTTC | CASSEDRELYGYTF | TRBV2 | - | TRBD1 | TRBJ1-2
TGTGCCAGCGGATGGAACACTGAAGCTTTCTTT | CASGWNTEAFF | TRBV6-5 | few | - | TRBJ1-1
TGCGCCAGCAGCCAAGAAAAGGTCACGGCCTACGAGCAGTACTTC | CASSQEKVTAYEQYF | TRBV4-1 | - | - | TRBJ2-7
TGCGCCAGCAGCCAAGAGGGGATTTTGTCTGAGCAGTACTTC | CASSQEGILSEQYF | TRBV4-1 | once | - | TRBJ2-7
TGTGCCAGCAGTGGACAGGGGGCTTTTGAAGCTTTCTTT | CASSGQGAFEAFF | TRBV2 | - | TRBD1 | TRBJ1-1
TGCGCCAGCAGCTTGGCGAGGTCGAACCAAGAGACCCAGTACTTC | CASSLARSNQETQYF | TRBV5-1 | - | - | TRBJ2-5
TGTGCCAGCGGGGAGAGGAACCAGCCCCAGCATTTT | CASGERNQPQHF | TRBV28 | - | - | TRBJ1-5
TGTGCCAGCAGCGTTTCAAGCAAGAGCGCGAACACCGGGGAGCTGTTTTTT | CASSVSSKSANTGELFF | TRBV9 | - | - | TRBJ2-2
TGCGCCAGCAGCCCCGGTGTAGGGGGAGGGCAGCCCCAGCATTTT | CASSPGVGGGQPQHF | TRBV4-1 | - | - | TRBJ1-5
TGTGCCAGCAGCGTTAGTAGCGGGAGCAGCTACAATGAGCAGTTCTTC | CASSVSSGSSYNEQFF | TRBV9 | - | TRBD2 | TRBJ2-1
TGCGCCAGCAGTGTGGCTAGCGGGAGCTCCTACAATGAGCAGTTCTTC | CASSVASGSSYNEQFF | TRBV10-1 | once | TRBD2 | TRBJ2-1
TGTGCCTGGAGTGGACTAGCGAATGAGCAGTTCTTC | CAWSGLANEQFF | TRBV30 | large | TRBD2 | TRBJ2-1
TGTGCCAGCAGCACCAAAAGCGGCCCCACCGGGGAGCTGTTTTTT | CASSTKSGPTGELFF | TRBV7-6 | - | - | TRBJ2-2
TGCAGCGTTGAAAAAGGGGGGGAAGGAAACACCATATATTTT | CSVEKGGEGNTIYF | TRBV29-1 | - | - | TRBJ1-3
TGTGCCAGAAGCTTTTCTGTTACGTTCGAGCAGTACTTC | CARSFSVTFEQYF | TRBV5-3 | - | - | TRBJ2-7
TGTGCCACCAGCAGAGATCGGGGTGTGGGCAATGAGCAGTTCTTC | CATSRDRGVGNEQFF | TRBV15 | - | - | TRBJ2-1
TGTGCCAGTAGTATTTACCTCTTGGGCAGGGCGAACACTGAAGCTTTCTTT | CASSIYLLGRANTEAFF | TRBV19 | once | - | TRBJ1-1
TGTGCCAGCAGCTTGTCCGCCGGGGGCGTCTACGAGCAGTACTTC | CASSLSAGGVYEQYF | TRBV5-3 | - | - | TRBJ2-7
TGTGCCAGCACCGCCGGGACAGGGCGTTCACCCCTCCACTTT | CASTAGTGRSPLHF | TRBV27 | once | TRBD1 | TRBJ1-6
TGTGCCAGCAGCCAGGACAGGGCCGCGAACACCGGGGAGCTGTTTTTT | CASSQDRAANTGELFF | TRBV7-6 | - | TRBD1 | TRBJ2-2
TGCGCCAGCAGTGAGCCTCTTTACAATGAGCAGTTCTTC | CASSEPLYNEQFF | TRBV10-1 | once | - | TRBJ2-1
TGTGCCAGCAGCTTGCCCCCGGGACAGGGTGGACATGAGCAGTTCTTC | CASSLPPGQGGHEQFF | TRBV7-9 | - | TRBD1 | TRBJ2-1